Each of the 27 T cell receptor beta chains below was sequenced from the same sample in a study of CD8+ T cells in alopecia areata. Sequencing relied on a cDNA template that was reverse transcribed from extracted RNA. Clones were read by immunoSEQ multiplex PCR, and TCRdb kept only the in-frame ones, dropping some. The top ten hold about 10% of the sample, which has roughly 200,000 clones, roughly 50% seen once. Specified treatment: oral pan-JAK inhibitor, 5-10 mg twice daily. The material was CD8+ T cells sorted from blood, obtained at week 24, from a patient treated with tofacitinib. The origin of the receptors is a human donor with alopecia areata.

This clone came up a few times. V usage is TRBV30 and J usage is TRBJ2-7; D ambiguous. Germline V gives CDR1 GTSNPN, CDR2 SVGIG (reference sequence). V was trimmed by 5 bases and J by 4 bases, leaving 18 bases between them. The CDR3 spans 14 residues. CDR3 sequence (DNA): TGTGCCTGGTCCTTACGTGGGCTAAGTTACGAGCAGTACTTC. It is translated as CAWSLRGLSYEQYF.

This clone was recorded a few times. The chain employs TRBV2 and TRBJ2-7; the D gene could be TRBD1 or TRBD2 (5 bases each). The CDR3 spans 13 residues. Germline-derived CDR1 and CDR2 are SNHLY and FYNNEI. V was trimmed by 1 base and J by 4 bases, leaving 8 bases between them. For the CDR3, the DNA is TGTGCCAGCAGTGAAGAGGGGACGTACGAGCAGTACTTC. Protein sequence: CASSEEGTYEQYF.

The rearrangement uses TRBV4-3 and TRBJ2-1; D may be TRBD2 (7 bases). Germline assignment: CDR1 LGHNA and CDR2 YSLEER. The CDR3 loop spans 15 amino acids. V dropped 1 base and J dropped 8 bases, with 15 bases sitting between them. The CDR3 DNA reads TGCGCCAGCAGCCAAGCACAAGGCGGGGGCTATGAGCAGTTCTTC. It yields the protein CASSQAQGGGYEQFF.

Points on this clone: No conserved phenylalanine or tryptophan is present at the end of the CDR3, so a read error is the likely explanation. The DNA is left out, because the CDR3 cannot be placed on it with certainty; the CDR3 is given as TCRdb lists it. The chain links TRBV30 to TRBJ2-4; no DNA check was done on the table's D call, TRBD1. The CDR3 is made up of 11 amino acids, end residues included. Per germline, CDR1 GTSNPN and CDR2 SVGIG (reference sequence). The CDR3 region is CAWSTGQGVEY.

In this sample, this clone turned up a few times. The chain joins TRBV9 to TRBJ1-4; D uncertain. Between the trimmed V and J ends, which lost 2 bases and 0 bases, there was a span of 11 bases. Germline V lookup: CDR1 SGDLS, CDR2 YYNGEE. CDR3 length equals 16 residues. The chain's CDR3 is CASSVGPGATNEKLFF. CDR3 sequence (DNA): TGTGCCAGCAGCGTCGGTCCGGGAGCAACTAATGAAAAACTGTTTTTT.

This chain connects TRBV4-2 to TRBJ2-5; 10 positions agree with TRBD2. V gave up 1 base and J gave up 4 bases; unmatched junction bases: 0. The length of the CDR3 is 14 residues. Germline V lookup: CDR1 LGHNA, CDR2 YNFKEQ. The CDR3 DNA sequence: TGTGCCAGCAGCCAAGGGACTAGCGGAGAGACCCAGTACTTC. Protein product: CASSQGTSGETQYF.

The V gene is TRBV29-1, the J gene TRBJ1-1, with D unresolved. Germline values: CDR1 SQVTM, CDR2 ANQGSEA. Trimming stripped 4 bases from V and 0 bases from J, with 6 bases between. This CDR3 is built from 12 residues. The CDR3 DNA sequence: TGCAGCGTTGGAGGCCTGAACACTGAAGCTTTCTTT. Translating gives CSVGGLNTEAFF.

This chain links TRBV15 with TRBJ1-2; TRBD1 is a possible D gene (5 bases). This CDR3 is built from 15 residues. V gave up 0 bases and J gave up 3 bases, with 11 bases separating them. CDR1 is LNHNV and CDR2 is YYDKDF in the germline V gene (reference sequence). The CDR3 spells CATSRDGAGYYGYTF. CDR3 coding DNA: TGTGCCACCAGCAGAGATGGGGCAGGGTACTATGGCTACACCTTC.

Remarks on this clone: The same CDR3 arises from other DNA sequences in this sample as well. This rearrangement joins TRBV30 to TRBJ1-1, with D unclear. The CDR3 runs to 13 residues. The germline V gene has CDR1 GTSNPN and CDR2 SVGIG (reference sequence). V was pared by 1 base and J by 0 bases, with 6 bases between. CDR3 in amino acids: CAWSAQLNTEAFF. CDR3 DNA: TGTGCCTGGAGTGCTCAATTGAACACTGAAGCTTTCTTT. Complete variable domain (other parts from reference TRBV30 and TRBJ1-1): SQTIHQWPATLVQPVGSPLSLECTVEGTSNPNLYWYRQAAGRGLQLLFYSVGIGQISSEVPQNLSASRPQDRQFILSSKKLLLSDSGFYLCAWSAQLNTEAFFGQGTRLTVV.

The chain combines TRBV10-3 with TRBJ1-1; D uncertain. This CDR3 has 14 amino acids. CDR1 is ENHRY and CDR2 is SYGVKD in the germline V gene. Trimming removed 0 bases at V and 6 bases at J, with 11 bases between. The CDR3 DNA is TGTGCCATCAGTGAGTCGGTCCCGCCCGCTGAAGCTTTCTTT. Translated, it gives CAISESVPPAEAFF.

V usage is TRBV28 and J usage is TRBJ1-5, with unresolved D. V lost 5 bases to trimming and J lost 5 bases, with 10 bases between them. CDR3 length: 13 amino acids. Germline CDR1 is MDHEN and CDR2 is SYDVKM. CDR3 nucleotides: TGTGCCAGCAGTCCATTGAGCCATCAGCCCCAGCATTTT. It translates to CASSPLSHQPQHF.

With respect to this clone: Other DNA sequences in this sample translate to the same CDR3. The chain employs TRBV27 and TRBJ1-1; D is uncertain. Looked up from germline, CDR1 is MNHEY and CDR2 is SMNVEV (reference sequence). V dropped 2 bases and J dropped 5 bases, with 9 bases sitting between them. This CDR3 spans 13 amino acids. CDR3 bases: TGTGCCAGCAGTTTAGGAGGGAATACTGAAGCTTTCTTT. As protein: CASSLGGNTEAFF.

A single count supports this clone. V usage is TRBV5-6 and J usage is TRBJ2-1; D remains unclear. V was clipped by 1 base and J by 8 bases, with 7 bases between them. Germline V gene lookup returns CDR1 SGHDT and CDR2 YYEEEE. The length of the CDR3 is 12 residues. The CDR3 nucleotides read TGTGCCAGCAGCTTGCTGGATTATGAGCAGTTCTTC. Its protein is CASSLLDYEQFF.

The J gene is TRBJ2-1, the V gene TRBV6-5; D ambiguous. Germline-derived CDR1 and CDR2 are MNHEY and SVGAGI. The CDR3 has 13 residues. With 4 bases removed from V and 6 bases from J, the gap between germline ends came to 10 bases. In DNA form, the CDR3 reads TGTGCCAGCAGTTTACCCCCGTCCAATGAGCAGTTCTTC. Its protein is CASSLPPSNEQFF.

The J gene is TRBJ1-1, the V gene TRBV30; D call uncertain. The CDR3 totals 14 residues. Trimming pared 3 bases from V and 1 base from J, leaving 12 bases between. Germline V lookup: CDR1 GTSNPN, CDR2 SVGIG (reference sequence). DNA of the CDR3: TGTGCCTGGAGCGGTGGGCAGAGGAACACTGAAGCTTTCTTT. This sequence encodes CAWSGGQRNTEAFF.

The gene calls are TRBV13 and TRBJ2-7; D possibly corresponds to TRBD2 (6 bases). This CDR3 comprises 14 residues. Trimming cost V 5 bases and J 0 bases, with 11 bases left between them. CDR1 is PRHDT, CDR2 FYEKMQ, per germline (reference sequence). The CDR3 reads CASSPQEGSYEQYF. CDR3 coding DNA: TGTGCCAGCAGCCCCCAGGAGGGCTCCTACGAGCAGTACTTC.

A remark on this clone: Relative to the germline gene, one junction end is altered; a read error may explain this. The genes are TRBV30 and TRBJ2-2; 9 nucleotides align to TRBD1. This CDR3 spans 19 amino acids. Germline values: CDR1 GTSNPN, CDR2 SVGIG (reference sequence). CDR3 residues: CAWSFVLRDRVKNAGELFF. For the CDR3, the DNA is TGTGCCTGGAGTTTCGTCCTCCGGGACAGGGTAAAGAACGCCGGGGAGCTGTTTTTT.

The chain couples TRBV6-6 to TRBJ1-5; no clear D gene. With 2 bases removed from V and 6 bases from J, the gap between germline ends came to 5 bases. Germline lookup yields CDR1 MNHNY and CDR2 SVGAGI (reference sequence). The CDR3 is made up of 12 amino acids. The chain's CDR3 is CASSYVGQPQHF. The CDR3 region has the DNA TGTGCCAGCAGTTACGTAGGTCAGCCCCAGCATTTT.

The J gene is TRBJ1-2, the V gene TRBV25-1, with D hard to call. Between the trimmed V and J ends, which lost 0 bases and 7 bases, there was a span of 9 bases. This CDR3 is built from 13 residues. Germline values: CDR1 MGHDK, CDR2 SYGVNS. This CDR3 is CASSEYAVSGYTF. For the CDR3, the DNA is TGTGCCAGCAGTGAATATGCGGTTTCTGGCTACACCTTC.

For the CDR3, the DNA is TGTGCCAGCAGCTTAGACCTGGGACAGGGGAACTATGGCTACACCTTC. It codes for CASSLDLGQGNYGYTF. The chain carries TRBV11-2 and TRBJ1-2, with TRBD1 matching 10 bases. Trimming removed 0 bases from V and 2 bases from J; junction bases left unmatched: 3. From germline, CDR1 is SGHAT and CDR2 FQNNGV. This CDR3 has 16 amino acids.

The chain uses TRBV5-6 and TRBJ2-5; possible D gene TRBD2, 5 bases. Germline CDR1 and CDR2: SGHDT and YYEEEE. The CDR3 loop spans 15 amino acids. Trimming left V 0 bases short and J 2 bases short, with 11 bases between. In DNA form, the CDR3 reads TGTGCCAGCAGCTTGGCCGGGGTGGTACAAGAGACCCAGTACTTC. It is translated as CASSLAGVVQETQYF.

As concerns this clone: The sample has other DNA sequences that encode this CDR3 too. The V gene is TRBV4-3, the J gene TRBJ2-1; the D gene is possibly TRBD2 (6 bases). Germline V CDR1 and CDR2: LGHNA, YSLEER. The CDR3 consists of 13 residues. V was pared by 0 bases and J by 7 bases, with 7 bases between. CDR3 loop: CASSQDRENEQFF. The CDR3 DNA is TGCGCCAGCAGCCAAGATCGGGAGAATGAGCAGTTCTTC.

The chain recombines TRBV27 with TRBJ1-5; no reliable D call. V shed 6 bases and J shed 0 bases, with 6 bases lying between them. There are 13 residues in the CDR3. CDR1 MNHEY and CDR2 SMNVEV come from the germline V gene (reference sequence). CDR3 in DNA: TGTGCCAGCAGGTTCGGTAGCAATCAGCCCCAGCATTTT. As protein: CASRFGSNQPQHF.

This chain joins TRBV5-4 and TRBJ2-3; D not certain. The V end was cut by 3 bases, the J end by 4 bases, with 9 bases between. From germline, CDR1 is SGHNT and CDR2 YYREEE (reference sequence). This CDR3 is 13 amino acids long. CDR3: CASSSSTPDTQYF. In DNA form, the CDR3 reads TGTGCCAGCAGCTCCTCCACGCCAGATACGCAGTATTTT.

This chain uses TRBV2 with TRBJ2-7; unclear D gene. Germline V gene lookup returns CDR1 SNHLY and CDR2 FYNNEI. This CDR3 is built from 13 residues. Trimming left V 7 bases short and J 0 bases short, with 10 bases between. In DNA form, the CDR3 reads TGTGCCAGCACCCCAGACTCCTCCTACGAGCAGTACTTC. It codes for CASTPDSSYEQYF. Filled out from reference TRBV2 and TRBJ2-7, the complete variable domain reads EPEVTQTPSHQVTQMGQEVILRCVPISNHLYFYWYRQILGQKVEFLVSFYNNEISEKSEIFDDQFSVERPDGSNFTLKIRSTKLEDSAMYFCASTPDSSYEQYFGPGTRLTVT.

The genes are TRBV6-5 and TRBJ2-1; no clear D. Trimming removed 5 bases from V and 9 bases from J, with 14 bases in between. The germline gives CDR1 MNHEY, CDR2 SVGAGI. CDR3 length: 13 residues. In nucleotides, the CDR3 is TGTGCCAGCAGTCCCGCGAGCGCGTCTGAGCAGTTCTTC. Protein product: CASSPASASEQFF.

This clone has a single count. The chain recombines TRBV4-3 with TRBJ2-7; a weak D match, TRBD2 (5 bases). Germline V gives CDR1 LGHNA, CDR2 YSLEER. The V end was cut by 7 bases, the J end by 4 bases, with 20 bases between. The CDR3 is made up of 15 amino acids. DNA of the CDR3: TGCGCCAGCATTCCCCCCCGGGGTCGGATTTACGAGCAGTACTTC. Encoded protein: CASIPPRGRIYEQYF.